This T cell receptor (beta chain) was captured in a study of blood T cell repertoires in COVID-19. About the study: COVID-19 samples, acute and convalescent, were from the United States, Italy and Spain. PBMCs, B-cell-depleted T cells, or T cells provided the cDNA or gDNA that made up the material.

Clones were sequenced by immunoSEQ multiplex PCR, and TCRdb holds only the in-frame ones, with some missing. The top ten clones hold 2% to 2.5% of a sample with around 140,000 clones, over 75% of them seen once. The CDR3 is 15 amino acids. Germline V gene sequence: CDR1 SGHNT, CDR2 YYREEE (reference sequence). The J segment lost 6 bases and the V segment lost 4 bases, leaving 10 bases of the junction unmatched. The TCR comes from a man between 65 and 85 years old with active COVID-19. V is TRBV5-4 and J is TRBJ2-7; 10 bases align to TRBD1. What was sequenced was peripheral blood. The CDR3 DNA follows: TGTGCCAGCAGCCTTGTCCCGGGACAGGGGCTCGAGCAGTACTTC. The encoded protein is CASSLVPGQGLEQYF. Full variable domain (missing parts from reference TRBV5-4 and TRBJ2-7): ETGVTQSPTHLIKTRGQQVTLRCSSQSGHNTVSWYQQALGQGPQFIFQYYREEENGRGNFPPRFSGLQFPNYSSELNVNALELDDSALYLCASSLVPGQGLEQYFGPGTRLTVT.